This T cell receptor beta chain was identified in a study of control samples from healthy donors and cancer patients. CDR1 and CDR2 from the germline V gene are SGHRS and YFSETQ. V trimming: 6 bases; J trimming: 10 bases; junction bases outside the gene matches: 3. The CDR3 sequence is 11 residues long. Measured with immunoSEQ multiplex PCR; TCRdb has only the in-frame clones, and not every one. Here the sample spans some 120,000 clones, approximately 90% being singletons. The chain carries TRBV5-1 and TRBJ2-1; 8 nucleotides match TRBD2. This TCR came from a man aged 18 to 29 in good health. The sample consisted of blood. The CDR3 spells CASTLAGEQFF. The DNA of the CDR3 is TGCGCCAGCACCTTAGCGGGGGAGCAGTTCTTC.